These 9 T cell receptor beta chains share one sample of origin, sequenced in a study of T cell clonality in common variable immunodeficiency. Study-wide points: In common variable immunodeficiency, TCR beta chains reportedly carried fewer deletions and N-nucleotide insertions.

Their antigen targets remain unknown. Sequencing was performed with immunoSEQ multiplex PCR; in TCRdb, only in-frame clones are kept and a portion is missing. The sample has tens of thousands of clones, none seen only once. The sequenced sample was peripheral blood mononuclear cells. The receptors originated from a human donor with common variable immunodeficiency.

Only a few counts were recorded for this clone. The germline gene is not matched at one end of the junction; a read error may be the cause. The observed sequence ends 3 residues before the CDR3 terminus, with the missing tail filled in from the germline J gene. The chain employs TRBV7-7 and TRBJ2-5; D might be TRBD2 (6 bases). This CDR3 is built from 15 residues. The V gene's germline CDR1 is SSHAT and CDR2 FNYEAQ (reference sequence). The CDR3 here is CASSFSRGAEGTQYF. The sequenced part of the CDR3 DNA is TGTGCTAGCAGCTTCTCGCGGGGAGCCGAGGGGACC.

This clone occurred many times. The read falls 3 residues short of the CDR3 end, and the missing part is taken from the germline J gene. The chain couples TRBV27 to TRBJ1-5; a possible D gene is TRBD1 (6 bases). Germline V gene data show CDR1 as MNHEY and CDR2 as SMNVEV (reference sequence). Trimming left V 6 bases short and J 1 base short, with 10 bases between. CDR3 length equals 14 residues. The sequenced part of the CDR3 DNA is TGTGCCAGCAGCCGCCAGGGGAGCAATCAGCCC. Protein product: CASSRQGSNQP. In full, the CDR3 reads CASSRQGSNQPQHF.

This clone showed up many times. Read sequence stops 3 residues before the CDR3 end, and the germline J gene provides the missing end. V usage is TRBV20-1 and J usage is TRBJ1-1; D possibly corresponds to TRBD1 (6 bases). V was cut by 3 bases and J by 7 bases, with 12 bases left in between. Germline V lookup: CDR1 DFQATT, CDR2 SNEGSKA (reference sequence). The CDR3 spans 12 residues. The part of the CDR3 DNA that was read is TGCAGTGCTAGGATGGGACACCTTGAA. Its protein is CSARMGHLE. In full, the CDR3 is CSARMGHLEAFF.

This clone was counted a few times. With the read ending 3 residues before the CDR3 end, the germline J gene is used to fill in that end. The chain has TRBV5-1 and TRBJ2-1; the D is unclear. The CDR3 extends over 14 amino acids. Germline assignment: CDR1 SGHRS and CDR2 YFSETQ. V lost 0 bases, J lost 7 bases, and 11 bases lay in between. The part of the CDR3 DNA that was read is TGCGCCAGCAGCTTGGGCCAGACTGGGAATGAG. Translated: CASSLGQTGNE. The full CDR3 protein reads CASSLGQTGNEQFF.

This clone was recorded a few times. The read finishes 3 residues shy of the CDR3 end, and the germline J gene is used to complete it. This chain connects TRBV20-1 to TRBJ1-1; D ambiguous. Germline V gives CDR1 DFQATT, CDR2 SNEGSKA (reference sequence). V dropped 5 bases and J dropped 2 bases, with 12 bases sitting between them. The CDR3 runs to 13 residues. CDR3 DNA (partial): TGCAGTGCTCCTAACGAGCCCAACACTGAA. Translated, it gives CSAPNEPNTE. The whole CDR3 sequence is CSAPNEPNTEAFF.

This clone was counted at least ten times. The CDR3 goes on 3 residues after the read ends, and that part is filled in from the germline J gene. The V call is TRBV5-4, the J call TRBJ2-5, with D possibly being TRBD1 (5 bases). Germline V gene data show CDR1 as SGHNT and CDR2 as YYREEE (reference sequence). The CDR3 runs 13 residues. The V end was cut by 4 bases, the J end by 4 bases, with 11 bases between. The CDR3 bases that were read are TGTGCCAGCAGCGGGCAGCAGGGAGAGACC. The encoded protein is CASSGQQGET. The full CDR3 reads CASSGQQGETQYF.

In its sample, this clone was seen a few times. The CDR3 is cut off 3 residues early in the read; its end comes from the germline J gene. The chain combines TRBV7-9 with TRBJ2-1; D uncertain. V was clipped by 2 bases and J by 7 bases, with 3 bases between them. The CDR3 has 11 amino acids. Germline assignment: CDR1 SEHNR and CDR2 FQNEAQ (reference sequence). The chain's CDR3 is CASSLRNEQFF. CDR3 bases read: TGTGCCAGCAGCTTAAGGAATGAG.

This clone came up a few times. The sequence runs out 3 residues before the end of the CDR3; the remainder is reconstructed from the germline J gene. V and J are TRBV7-3 and TRBJ2-2; D is unclear. Trimming left V 1 base short and J 5 bases short, with 8 bases between. The germline V gene encodes CDR1 SGHTA and CDR2 FQGTGA. The CDR3 extends over 14 amino acids. The CDR3 spells CASSLRGVTGELFF. CDR3 DNA (partial): TGTGCCAGCAGCTTAAGAGGTGTAACCGGGGAG.

About this clone itself: The sequenced fragment ends 3 residues before the CDR3 boundary, so the rest is inferred from the germline J gene. The chain combines TRBV6-1 with TRBJ1-5; D is possibly TRBD1 (6 bases). This CDR3 spans 16 amino acids. Germline V gene sequence: CDR1 MNHNS, CDR2 SASEGT. Trimming removed 2 bases from V and 0 bases from J, with 11 bases in between. The CDR3 spells CASSERTEDSNQPQHF. CDR3 DNA, as far as it was read: TGTGCCAGCAGTGAACGGACAGAAGATAGCAATCAGCCC.